The 8 T cell receptor beta chains below all came from one sample that was sequenced in a study of blood T cell repertoires in COVID-19. Here immunoSEQ multiplex PCR was the method, and the copy in TCRdb shows in-frame clones only, minus some. The table records fewer than 200,000 clones, approximately 90% of them present only once. Source material: peripheral blood. Receptors originate from a man aged 55 to 70 with acute or convalescent COVID-19.

The V and J genes are TRBV18 and TRBJ2-7, with TRBD2 matching over 10 bases. Germline loops: CDR1 KGHSH, CDR2 LQKENI. J was trimmed by 2 bases and V by 6 bases; bases with no gene match: 7. This CDR3 is built from 15 residues. Here the CDR3 DNA reads TGTGCCAGCTCGTCCTTAGCGGGAGGTACCTACGAGCAGTACTTC. Protein: CASSSLAGGTYEQYF.

The chain carries TRBV11-3 and TRBJ2-7; the D gene is possibly TRBD1 (5 bases). Germline values: CDR1 SGHNT, CDR2 YENEEA. The CDR3 is 15 residues long. Trimming pared 2 bases from V and 2 bases from J, leaving 13 bases between. The CDR3 region has the DNA TGTGCCAGCAGCTTAATTTCGGACAAGACCTACGAGCAGTACTTC. It encodes CASSLISDKTYEQYF.

The chain carries TRBV11-3 and TRBJ2-3; TRBD1 might be the D (6 bases). The ends were cut back, 1 base at V and 3 bases at J, with 11 bases in the middle. Germline CDR1 is SGHNT and CDR2 is YENEEA. The CDR3 loop spans 15 amino acids. CDR3 coding DNA: TGTGCCAGCAGCTTAGCGGCAGGGGTAACAGATACGCAGTATTTT. This translates into CASSLAAGVTDTQYF.

This clone was seen once. The rearrangement links TRBV7-2 to TRBJ2-5; D gene uncertain. V shed 3 bases and J shed 1 base, with 9 bases lying between them. The germline V gene has CDR1 SGHTA and CDR2 FQGNSA. This CDR3 has 14 amino acids. The CDR3 protein is CASSFLLSQETQYF. As DNA, the CDR3 is TGTGCCAGCAGCTTCCTTCTGTCCCAAGAGACCCAGTACTTC.

This chain joins TRBV19 and TRBJ1-3, with TRBD1 as a possible D gene (6 bases). V was shortened by 2 bases and J by 0 bases, with 11 bases between the two germline ends. The length of the CDR3 is 16 residues. CDR1 and CDR2 from the germline V gene are LNHDA and SQIVND (reference sequence). The CDR3 reads CASSISGAFSGNTIYF. The CDR3 nucleotides are TGTGCCAGTAGTATATCAGGGGCCTTCTCTGGAAACACCATATATTTT.

The rearrangement joins TRBV5-8 to TRBJ2-3; perhaps TRBD2 as D (6 bases). Germline-derived CDR1 and CDR2 are SGHTS and YDEGEE. The CDR3 has 15 amino acids. The ends were cut back, 0 bases at V and 5 bases at J, with 13 bases in the middle. CDR3 sequence reads: CASSLGGDLGDTQYF. Here the CDR3 DNA reads TGTGCCAGCAGCTTGGGGGGGGATCTAGGAGATACGCAGTATTTT.

V gene TRBV6-5 combines with J gene TRBJ2-1, with 9 bases aligning to TRBD1. V shed 2 bases and J 6 bases; nucleotides not matched to a gene: 5. Looked up from germline, CDR1 is MNHEY and CDR2 is SVGAGI. The CDR3 has 15 amino acids. The CDR3 bases are TGTGCCAGCAGTTACGGGGACAGGGAACGCAATGAGCAGTTCTTC. The encoded protein is CASSYGDRERNEQFF.

The chain recombines TRBV10-1 with TRBJ2-3; 13 bases fit TRBD2. The V gene end was trimmed by 4 bases and the J gene end by 1 base; junction bases not matched to a gene: 2. The CDR3 extends over 16 amino acids. Germline loops: CDR1 WNHNN, CDR2 SYGVQD (reference sequence). CDR3 in amino acids: CASSGGLAGGTDTQYF. For the CDR3, the DNA is TGCGCCAGCAGTGGTGGACTAGCGGGGGGCACAGATACGCAGTATTTT.